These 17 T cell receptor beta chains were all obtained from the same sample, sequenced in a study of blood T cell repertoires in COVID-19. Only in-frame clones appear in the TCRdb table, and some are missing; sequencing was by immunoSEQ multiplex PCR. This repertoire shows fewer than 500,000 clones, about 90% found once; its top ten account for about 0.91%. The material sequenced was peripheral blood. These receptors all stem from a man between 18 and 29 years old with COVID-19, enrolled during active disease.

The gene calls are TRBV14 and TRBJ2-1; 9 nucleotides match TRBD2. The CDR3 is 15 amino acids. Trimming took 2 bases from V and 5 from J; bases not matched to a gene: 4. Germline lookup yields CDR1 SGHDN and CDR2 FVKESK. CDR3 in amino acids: CASSQLAGLNNEQFF. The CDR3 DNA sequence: TGTGCCAGCAGCCAACTAGCGGGGCTTAACAATGAGCAGTTCTTC.

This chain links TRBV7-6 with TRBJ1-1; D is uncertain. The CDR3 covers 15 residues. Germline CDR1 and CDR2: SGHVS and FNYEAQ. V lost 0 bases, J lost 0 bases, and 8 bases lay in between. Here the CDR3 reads CASSLAGPVNTEAFF. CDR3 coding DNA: TGTGCCAGCAGCTTAGCGGGCCCCGTGAACACTGAAGCTTTCTTT.

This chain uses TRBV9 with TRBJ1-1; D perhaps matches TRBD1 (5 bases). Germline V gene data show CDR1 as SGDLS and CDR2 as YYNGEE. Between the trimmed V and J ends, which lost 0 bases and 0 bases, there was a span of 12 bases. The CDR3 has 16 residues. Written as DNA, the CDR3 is TGTGCCAGCAGCGTAGCGGCAGGGATTATGAACACTGAAGCTTTCTTT. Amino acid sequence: CASSVAAGIMNTEAFF. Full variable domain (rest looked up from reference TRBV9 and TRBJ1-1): DSGVTQTPKHLITATGQRVTLRCSPRSGDLSVYWYQQSLDQGLQFLIQYYNGEERAKGNILERFSAQQFPDLHSELNLSSLELGDSALYFCASSVAAGIMNTEAFFGQGTRLTVV.

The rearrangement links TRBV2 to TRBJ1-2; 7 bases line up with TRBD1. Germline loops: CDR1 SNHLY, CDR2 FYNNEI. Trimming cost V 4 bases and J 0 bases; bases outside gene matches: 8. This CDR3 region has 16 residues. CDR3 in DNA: TGTGCCAGCAGTGGAGACCGAGGGACAGCTAACTATGGCTACACCTTC. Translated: CASSGDRGTANYGYTF.

The CDR3 is CSVEGTGIETQYF. In DNA form, the CDR3 reads TGCAGCGTTGAAGGAACGGGAATAGAGACCCAGTACTTC. The chain has TRBV29-1 and TRBJ2-5, with D possibly being TRBD2 (5 bases). The CDR3 is made up of 13 amino acids. Trimming took 1 base from V and 4 from J, leaving 10 bases between them. Germline CDR1 reads SQVTM; CDR2 reads ANQGSEA.

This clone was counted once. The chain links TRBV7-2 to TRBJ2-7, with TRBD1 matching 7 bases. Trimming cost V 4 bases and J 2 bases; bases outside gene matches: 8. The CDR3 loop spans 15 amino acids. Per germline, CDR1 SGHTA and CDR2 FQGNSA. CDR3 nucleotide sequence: TGTGCCAGCAGCTCCGGACAGGTAGGAACCTACGAGCAGTACTTC. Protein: CASSSGQVGTYEQYF.

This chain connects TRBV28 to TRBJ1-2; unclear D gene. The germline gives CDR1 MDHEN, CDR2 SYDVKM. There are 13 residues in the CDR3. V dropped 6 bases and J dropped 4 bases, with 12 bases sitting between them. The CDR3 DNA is TGTGCCAGCAGGCCCGGAGGGCGCTATGGCTACACCTTC. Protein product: CASRPGGRYGYTF.

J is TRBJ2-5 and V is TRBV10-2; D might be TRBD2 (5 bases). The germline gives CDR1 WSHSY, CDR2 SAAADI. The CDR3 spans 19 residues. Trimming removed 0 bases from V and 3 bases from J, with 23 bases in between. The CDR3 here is CASSESTLLLAKREETQYF. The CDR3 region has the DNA TGCGCCAGCAGTGAGTCGACTCTTTTGCTAGCCAAGAGGGAAGAGACCCAGTACTTC.

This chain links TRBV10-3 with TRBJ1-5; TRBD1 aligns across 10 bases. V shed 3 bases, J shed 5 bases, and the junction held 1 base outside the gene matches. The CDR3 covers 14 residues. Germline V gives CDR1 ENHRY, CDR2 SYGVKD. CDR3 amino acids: CAISDGTGDQPQHF. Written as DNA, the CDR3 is TGTGCCATCAGTGATGGGACAGGGGATCAGCCCCAGCATTTT.

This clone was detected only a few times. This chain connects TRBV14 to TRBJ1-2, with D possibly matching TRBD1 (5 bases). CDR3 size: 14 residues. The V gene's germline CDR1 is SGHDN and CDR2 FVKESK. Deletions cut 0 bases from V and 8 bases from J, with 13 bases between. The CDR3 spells CASSQDMGGSGYTF. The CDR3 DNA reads TGTGCCAGCAGCCAAGATATGGGGGGGTCGGGCTACACCTTC.

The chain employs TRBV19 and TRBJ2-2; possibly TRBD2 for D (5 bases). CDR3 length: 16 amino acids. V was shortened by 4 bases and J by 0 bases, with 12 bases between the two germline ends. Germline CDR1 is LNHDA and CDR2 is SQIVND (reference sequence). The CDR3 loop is CASSNSRAANTGELFF. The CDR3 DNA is TGTGCCAGTAGTAACTCGAGGGCAGCGAACACCGGGGAGCTGTTTTTT.

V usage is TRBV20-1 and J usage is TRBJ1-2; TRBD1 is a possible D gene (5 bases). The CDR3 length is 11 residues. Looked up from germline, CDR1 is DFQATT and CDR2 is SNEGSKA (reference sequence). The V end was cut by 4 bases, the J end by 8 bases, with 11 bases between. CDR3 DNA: TGCAGTGCTATAAGGGGCAGGGGCTACACCTTC. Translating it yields CSAIRGRGYTF.

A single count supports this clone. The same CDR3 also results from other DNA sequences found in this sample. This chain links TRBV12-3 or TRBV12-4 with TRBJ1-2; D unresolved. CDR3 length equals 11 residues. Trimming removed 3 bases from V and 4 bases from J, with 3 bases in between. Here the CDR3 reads CASSFSYGYTF. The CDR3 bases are TGTGCCAGCAGTTTCTCCTATGGCTACACCTTC.

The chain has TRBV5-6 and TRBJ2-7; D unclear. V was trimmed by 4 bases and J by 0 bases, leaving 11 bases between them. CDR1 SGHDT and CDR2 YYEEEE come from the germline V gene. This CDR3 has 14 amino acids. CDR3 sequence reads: CASSPPGLSYEQYF. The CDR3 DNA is TGTGCCAGCAGCCCCCCAGGCCTCTCCTACGAGCAGTACTTC.

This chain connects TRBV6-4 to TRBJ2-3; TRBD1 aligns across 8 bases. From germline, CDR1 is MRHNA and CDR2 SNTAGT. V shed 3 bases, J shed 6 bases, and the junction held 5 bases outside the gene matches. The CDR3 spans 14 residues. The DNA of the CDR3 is TGTGCCAGCAGTGAACAATACAGGGGGGATACGCAGTATTTT. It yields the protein CASSEQYRGDTQYF.

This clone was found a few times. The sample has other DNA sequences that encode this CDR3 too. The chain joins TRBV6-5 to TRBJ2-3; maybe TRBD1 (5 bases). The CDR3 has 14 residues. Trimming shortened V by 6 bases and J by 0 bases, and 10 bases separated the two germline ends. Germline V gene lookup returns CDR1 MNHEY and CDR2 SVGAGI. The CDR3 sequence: CASRKAGSTDTQYF. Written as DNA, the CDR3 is TGTGCCAGCAGAAAGGCAGGGAGCACAGATACGCAGTATTTT.

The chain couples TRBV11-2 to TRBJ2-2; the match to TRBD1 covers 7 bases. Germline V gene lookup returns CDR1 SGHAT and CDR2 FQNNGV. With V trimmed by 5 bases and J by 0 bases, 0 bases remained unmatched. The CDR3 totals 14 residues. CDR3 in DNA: TGTGCCAGCAGCGGGACAGCGAACACCGGGGAGCTGTTTTTT. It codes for CASSGTANTGELFF.